The 30 T cell receptor beta chains reported below all come from one sample, sequenced in a study of shared clonotypes between healthy human individuals. TCRdb's copy holds only in-frame clones and misses some; the assay was immunoSEQ multiplex PCR. The table shows under 550,000 clones, with 90% to 96% occurring only once. The sample was naive CD4+ T cells sorted from blood. The subset here: CD45RA+ positively selected. These receptors were obtained from a woman aged 30 to 39 in good health.

V gene TRBV5-6 combines with J gene TRBJ2-5; 7 bases are shared with TRBD2. Germline loops: CDR1 SGHDT, CDR2 YYEEEE. The CDR3 extends over 14 amino acids. Trimming removed 2 bases from V and 1 base from J; junction bases left unmatched: 2. CDR3 in DNA: TGTGCCAGCAGCTTAGCGGGACTCCAAGAGACCCAGTACTTC. As protein: CASSLAGLQETQYF.

The chain recombines TRBV19 with TRBJ2-1, with TRBD1 matching 9 bases. V lost 6 bases, J lost 6 bases, and 9 bases stayed unmatched. Germline loops: CDR1 LNHDA, CDR2 SQIVND (reference sequence). The CDR3 length is 15 residues. DNA for the CDR3: TGTGCCAGTAGCCGGAGGGAGACAGGGGGCAATGAGCAGTTCTTC. Protein: CASSRRETGGNEQFF.

This chain connects TRBV28 to TRBJ2-5; D may be TRBD1 (7 bases). The germline V gene encodes CDR1 MDHEN and CDR2 SYDVKM. This CDR3 is 14 amino acids long. V lost 6 bases and J lost 4, with 15 bases in between. The CDR3 DNA reads as TGTGCCAGCAGATCGGCAGGGGGGAGAGAGACCCAGTACTTC. Translating it yields CASRSAGGRETQYF.

This chain connects TRBV9 to TRBJ2-5; 7 bases fit TRBD1. CDR1 is SGDLS and CDR2 is YYNGEE in the germline V gene. The J segment lost 5 bases and the V segment lost 4 bases, leaving 5 bases of the junction unmatched. CDR3 length equals 13 residues. The CDR3 coding sequence is TGTGCCAGCAGCTCGACAGGGATGGAGACCCAGTACTTC. Its translation: CASSSTGMETQYF.

This rearrangement joins TRBV13 to TRBJ2-7; possible D gene TRBD1, 6 bases. The CDR3 is made up of 15 amino acids. CDR1 PRHDT and CDR2 FYEKMQ come from the germline V gene (reference sequence). The V end lost 6 bases, the J end lost 0 bases, and 15 bases lay between the germline ends. DNA for the CDR3: TGTGCCAGCAGTTTCAGGGGCAGAAGCTCCTACGAGCAGTACTTC. Its protein is CASSFRGRSSYEQYF.

The V gene is TRBV27, the J gene TRBJ2-1; TRBD2 might be the D (6 bases). CDR3 length: 14 amino acids. Germline V gives CDR1 MNHEY, CDR2 SMNVEV (reference sequence). Trimming removed 2 bases at V and 5 bases at J, with 10 bases between. The CDR3 nucleotides are TGTGCCAGCAGTTTAGGAGGGTCGCACAATGAGCAGTTCTTC. Translated: CASSLGGSHNEQFF.

The chain couples TRBV7-8 to TRBJ2-2, with D uncertain. The length of the CDR3 is 14 residues. V was trimmed by 2 bases and J by 0 bases, leaving 4 bases between them. In germline, CDR1 is SGHVS, CDR2 FQNEAQ. The CDR3 region is CASSLSSNTGELFF. CDR3 coding DNA: TGTGCCAGCAGCTTAAGCTCGAACACCGGGGAGCTGTTTTTT.

CDR3 sequence (DNA): TGTGCCAGCAGTTTCATCCGCTATGGCTACACCTTC. It encodes CASSFIRYGYTF. The chain carries TRBV28 and TRBJ1-2, with D unclear. Per germline, CDR1 MDHEN and CDR2 SYDVKM. CDR3 length: 12 residues. Trimming shortened V by 3 bases and J by 4 bases, and 6 bases separated the two germline ends.

The rearrangement joins TRBV4-2 to TRBJ2-3, with D tentatively TRBD1 (5 bases). CDR1 and CDR2 from the germline V gene are LGHNA and YNFKEQ. V was trimmed by 0 bases and J by 1 base, leaving 17 bases between them. This CDR3 region has 18 residues. CDR3 coding DNA: TGTGCCAGCAGCCAAGATCCTCTGACAGTGGTAGGCACAGATACGCAGTATTTT. Its protein product is CASSQDPLTVVGTDTQYF.

J is TRBJ2-1 and V is TRBV10-3, with D possibly TRBD2 on 5 matching bases. V lost 4 bases, J lost 7 bases, and 17 bases lay in between. Germline CDR1 and CDR2: ENHRY and SYGVKD. The CDR3 spans 15 residues. CDR3 amino acids: CAISGLGVDSNEQFF. The CDR3 nucleotides read TGTGCCATCAGTGGCTTGGGAGTAGATAGTAATGAGCAGTTCTTC.

The rearrangement joins TRBV4-1 to TRBJ1-5; 8 nucleotides align to TRBD1. Looked up from germline, CDR1 is MGHRA and CDR2 is YSYEKL. With 0 bases clipped from V and 6 bases from J, the junction kept 10 bases outside the gene matches. The CDR3 totals 17 residues. CDR3 DNA: TGCGCCAGCAGCCAAGATTCGCTCAGGGGGCCAATTCAGCCCCAGCATTTT. This gives the protein CASSQDSLRGPIQPQHF.

V usage is TRBV29-1 and J usage is TRBJ2-5; D may match TRBD1 or TRBD2 (7 bases each). V was trimmed by 4 bases and J by 2 bases, leaving 20 bases between them. The CDR3 extends over 16 amino acids. In germline, CDR1 is SQVTM, CDR2 ANQGSEA. CDR3 residues: CSVAGGAARWQETQYF. Written as DNA, the CDR3 is TGCAGCGTTGCAGGGGGGGCGGCTAGATGGCAAGAGACCCAGTACTTC.

This chain uses TRBV2 with TRBJ1-5, with a tentative D call TRBD1 (5 bases). Germline-derived CDR1 and CDR2 are SNHLY and FYNNEI. The CDR3 extends over 15 amino acids. V was cut by 1 base and J by 3 bases, with 10 bases left in between. The CDR3 spells CASSEDAGVNQPQHF. The CDR3 DNA reads as TGTGCCAGCAGTGAAGACGCGGGGGTCAATCAGCCCCAGCATTTT. Supplemented by reference TRBV2 and TRBJ1-5, the full variable domain reads EPEVTQTPSHQVTQMGQEVILRCVPISNHLYFYWYRQILGQKVEFLVSFYNNEISEKSEIFDDQFSVERPDGSNFTLKIRSTKLEDSAMYFCASSEDAGVNQPQHFGDGTRLSIL.

The rearrangement links TRBV2 to TRBJ2-3, with D possibly TRBD1 on 5 matching bases. CDR1 is SNHLY, CDR2 FYNNEI, per germline. The CDR3 has 15 amino acids. Trimming shortened V by 1 base and J by 4 bases, and 12 bases separated the two germline ends. CDR3 sequence (DNA): TGTGCCAGCAGTGAAGAGGCGGCAGGGTCAGATACGCAGTATTTT. This gives the protein CASSEEAAGSDTQYF.

V is TRBV6-1 and J is TRBJ2-3; 9 nucleotides line up with TRBD1. Germline CDR1 reads MNHNS; CDR2 reads SASEGT. The CDR3 runs to 14 residues. J was trimmed by 3 bases and V by 3 bases; bases with no gene match: 1. CDR3 loop: CASSDGQGTDTQYF. In DNA, the CDR3 is TGTGCCAGCAGTGACGGACAGGGGACAGATACGCAGTATTTT.

V and J are TRBV29-1 and TRBJ2-3, with D possibly TRBD1 on 5 matching bases. The V and J ends lost 5 bases and 0 bases respectively, with 12 bases between them. CDR1 and CDR2 (germline): SQVTM, ANQGSEA. The CDR3 contains 14 residues. The CDR3 protein is CSVPPRASTDTQYF. The CDR3 region has the DNA TGCAGCGTTCCCCCCAGGGCTAGCACAGATACGCAGTATTTT.

This chain uses TRBV19 with TRBJ1-1; D possibly corresponds to TRBD1 (6 bases). CDR3 length: 12 amino acids. Germline V gene lookup returns CDR1 LNHDA and CDR2 SQIVND (reference sequence). Trimming shortened V by 2 bases and J by 6 bases, and 7 bases separated the two germline ends. CDR3 in DNA: TGTGCCAGTAGTATAAGACAGGCTGAAGCTTTCTTT. Translating gives CASSIRQAEAFF.

On this clone: Additional DNA sequences in this sample encode the identical CDR3. The gene calls are TRBV5-6 and TRBJ2-1; 8 nucleotides agree with TRBD2. The CDR3 loop spans 15 amino acids. J lost 0 bases, V lost 4 bases, and 3 bases had no gene match. Germline CDR1 reads SGHDT; CDR2 reads YYEEEE. CDR3 in amino acids: CASSLLADSYNEQFF. As DNA, the CDR3 is TGTGCCAGCAGCCTACTAGCGGACTCCTACAATGAGCAGTTCTTC.

Here the CDR3 DNA reads TGTGCCAGCAGTCCCTTAGGACGGACAGACTACAATGAGCAGTTCTTC. Amino acids: CASSPLGRTDYNEQFF. The gene calls are TRBV28 and TRBJ2-1, with a weak D call TRBD1 (6 bases). This CDR3 has 16 residues. Germline CDR1 reads MDHEN; CDR2 reads SYDVKM. V dropped 5 bases and J dropped 3 bases, with 17 bases sitting between them.

J is TRBJ2-2 and V is TRBV10-3; 8 nucleotides line up with TRBD1. Trimming took 7 bases from V and 6 from J; bases not matched to a gene: 7. The CDR3 is 14 amino acids. The germline V gene encodes CDR1 ENHRY and CDR2 SYGVKD. The CDR3 region is CAITDRASSGELFF. CDR3 in DNA: TGTGCCATCACGGACAGGGCGAGTTCCGGGGAGCTGTTTTTT.

The chain is built from TRBV10-2 and TRBJ2-1; TRBD2 agrees at 8 bases. V was clipped by 10 bases and J by 0 bases; unmatched bases: 11. Germline V CDR1 and CDR2: WSHSY, SAAADI. This CDR3 contains 16 residues. The CDR3 bases are TGCGCCACCCAAAAGGGACTAGATAGCTCCTACAATGAGCAGTTCTTC. This encodes CATQKGLDSSYNEQFF.

The rearrangement uses TRBV4-1 and TRBJ1-3; 7 bases fit TRBD1. The CDR3 length is 16 residues. Trimming took 2 bases from V and 6 from J; bases not matched to a gene: 10. Per the germline V gene, CDR1 is MGHRA and CDR2 is YSYEKL. In DNA form, the CDR3 reads TGCGCCAGCAGCCAAATGAACAGGGGATCAGAAAACACCATATATTTT. Amino acid sequence: CASSQMNRGSENTIYF.

The CDR3 spells CASSLAAAQETQYF. The CDR3 DNA reads as TGTGCCAGCAGCTTAGCGGCAGCCCAAGAGACCCAGTACTTC. The chain employs TRBV11-2 and TRBJ2-5; D is undetermined. The CDR3 contains 14 residues. Germline values: CDR1 SGHAT, CDR2 FQNNGV. Deletions cut 1 base from V and 1 base from J, with 7 bases between.

J is TRBJ2-2 and V is TRBV9; D gene ambiguous. V lost 0 bases and J 6 bases, leaving 18 bases between the germline ends. The CDR3 is 17 amino acids. Germline lookup yields CDR1 SGDLS and CDR2 YYNGEE. For the CDR3, the DNA is TGTGCCAGCAGCGTAGGGTTTTCTGGGGTTGAGGCCGGGGAGCTGTTTTTT. Translated: CASSVGFSGVEAGELFF.

CDR3 bases: TGTGCCAGCTCACGGGACAGCCACTCTAACTATGGCTACACCTTC. Translated, it gives CASSRDSHSNYGYTF. This chain joins TRBV18 and TRBJ1-2, with 7 bases aligning to TRBD1. V was pared by 4 bases and J by 0 bases, with 5 bases of the junction left unmatched. Germline V lookup: CDR1 KGHSH, CDR2 LQKENI. The CDR3 is 15 amino acids.

This sequence joins TRBV5-6 and TRBJ1-3; D not certain. The CDR3 is 14 amino acids. The germline V gene has CDR1 SGHDT and CDR2 YYEEEE. Trimming removed 8 bases at V and 0 bases at J, with 12 bases between. CDR3 sequence: CASFFRYSGNTIYF. CDR3 bases: TGTGCCAGTTTCTTTCGGTACTCTGGAAACACCATATATTTT.

CDR3 nucleotide sequence: TGTGCCAGCAGCTTGGTTGGGGGGCGCGATTCAGATACGCAGTATTTT. This encodes CASSLVGGRDSDTQYF. The chain employs TRBV5-4 and TRBJ2-3; the D call may be TRBD1 or TRBD2 (6 bases each). The V gene's germline CDR1 is SGHNT and CDR2 YYREEE (reference sequence). This CDR3 has 16 amino acids. V shed 0 bases and J shed 4 bases, with 15 bases lying between them.

The CDR3 loop reads CASSPQAQTGAYTEAFF. The CDR3 coding sequence is TGTGCCAGCAGCCCCCAGGCGCAGACAGGGGCATACACTGAAGCTTTCTTT. The rearrangement joins TRBV7-9 to TRBJ1-1; TRBD1 matches 8 bases. The V gene's germline CDR1 is SEHNR and CDR2 FQNEAQ (reference sequence). The CDR3 consists of 17 residues. The V and J ends lost 5 bases and 3 bases, in that order; junction bases with no gene match: 14. Full variable domain (rest looked up from reference TRBV7-9 and TRBJ1-1): DTGVSQNPRHKITKRGQNVTFRCDPISEHNRLYWYRQTLGQGPEFLTYFQNEAQLEKSRLLSDRFSAERPKGSFSTLEIQRTEQGDSAMYLCASSPQAQTGAYTEAFFGQGTRLTVV.

The chain recombines TRBV2 with TRBJ2-7; possibly TRBD1 or TRBD2 for D (5 bases each). V was cut by 6 bases and J by 2 bases, with 11 bases left in between. CDR1 SNHLY and CDR2 FYNNEI come from the germline V gene. There are 13 residues in the CDR3. CDR3 DNA sequence: TGTGCCAGCAGCGCCGGGACCCCCTACGAGCAGTACTTC. This translates into CASSAGTPYEQYF. The entire variable domain, with the rest obtained from reference TRBV2 and TRBJ2-7, is as follows: EPEVTQTPSHQVTQMGQEVILRCVPISNHLYFYWYRQILGQKVEFLVSFYNNEISEKSEIFDDQFSVERPDGSNFTLKIRSTKLEDSAMYFCASSAGTPYEQYFGPGTRLTVT.

This clone was seen a single time. The chain couples TRBV2 to TRBJ2-2; 9 bases line up with TRBD2. Looked up from germline, CDR1 is SNHLY and CDR2 is FYNNEI. The trim removed 1 base at V and 5 bases at J, leaving 5 bases unmatched. The CDR3 covers 16 residues. The CDR3 DNA follows: TGTGCCAGCAGTGAAGAGGCGGGAGGGATGACCGGGGAGCTGTTTTTT. Residues: CASSEEAGGMTGELFF.